The source of this T cell receptor (beta chain) is a study of blood T cell repertoires in COVID-19. On the study more broadly: Samples came from the United States, Italy and Spain, spanning acute and convalescent COVID-19. Nucleic acid was either cDNA or gDNA, and it came from T cells, B-cell-depleted T cells, or PBMCs.

In the source study's methods: Amplification of reference gene primers was used by the study to estimate nucleated cell counts. The assay was immunoSEQ multiplex PCR, and TCRdb's table has in-frame clones only and misses some. V and J calls and clone size come straight from that table; D and trimming were deduced from the DNA. The data contain about 310,000 clones, roughly 84% of them singletons. CDR1 is MDHEN, CDR2 SYDVKM, per germline. Trimming stripped 7 bases from V and 2 bases from J, with 15 bases between. This CDR3 has 15 residues. Sequencing was carried out using peripheral blood. The receptor's source is a man aged 45 to 65 with active or convalescent COVID-19. The V gene is TRBV28, the J gene TRBJ1-3; D may be TRBD1 (6 bases). This chain's CDR3 is CASTPPGGTGNTIYF. CDR3 DNA: TGTGCCAGCACCCCCCCGGGGGGCACTGGAAACACCATATATTTT.